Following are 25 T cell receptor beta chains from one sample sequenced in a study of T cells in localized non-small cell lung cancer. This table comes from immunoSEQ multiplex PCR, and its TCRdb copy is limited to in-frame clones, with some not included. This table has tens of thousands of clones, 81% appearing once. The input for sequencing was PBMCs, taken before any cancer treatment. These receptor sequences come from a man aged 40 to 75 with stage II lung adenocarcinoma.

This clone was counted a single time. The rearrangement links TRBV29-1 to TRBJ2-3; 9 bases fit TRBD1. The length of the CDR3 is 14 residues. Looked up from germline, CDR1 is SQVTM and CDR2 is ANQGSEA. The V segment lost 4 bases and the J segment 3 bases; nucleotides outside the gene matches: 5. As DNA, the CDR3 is TGCAGCGTTGCGGGACAGGGACGGACAGATACGCAGTATTTT. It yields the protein CSVAGQGRTDTQYF.

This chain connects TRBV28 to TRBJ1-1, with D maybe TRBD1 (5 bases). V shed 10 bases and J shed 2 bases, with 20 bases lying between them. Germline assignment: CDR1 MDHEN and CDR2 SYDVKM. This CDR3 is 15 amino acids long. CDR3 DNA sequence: TGTGCCATAAAAGCCCAGGGTGGTGCCAACACTGAAGCTTTCTTT. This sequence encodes CAIKAQGGANTEAFF.

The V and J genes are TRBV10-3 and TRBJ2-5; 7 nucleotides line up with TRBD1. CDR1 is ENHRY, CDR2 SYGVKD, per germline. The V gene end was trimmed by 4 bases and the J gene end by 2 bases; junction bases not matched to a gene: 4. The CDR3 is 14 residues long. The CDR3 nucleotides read TGTGCCATCAGTGCGGGACAGTGGCAAGAGACCCAGTACTTC. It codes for CAISAGQWQETQYF.

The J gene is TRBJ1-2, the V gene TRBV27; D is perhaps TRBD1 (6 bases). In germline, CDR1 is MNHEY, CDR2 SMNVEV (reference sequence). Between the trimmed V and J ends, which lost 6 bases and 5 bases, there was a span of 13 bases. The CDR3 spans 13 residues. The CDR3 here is CASSRTETYGYTF. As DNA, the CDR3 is TGTGCCAGCAGCCGGACAGAAACATATGGCTACACCTTC.

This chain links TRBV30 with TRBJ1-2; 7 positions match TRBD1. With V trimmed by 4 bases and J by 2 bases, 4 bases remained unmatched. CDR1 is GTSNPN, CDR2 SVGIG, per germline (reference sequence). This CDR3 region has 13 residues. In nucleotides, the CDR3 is TGTGCCTGGAAGGCAGGGGGGAACTATGGCTACACCTTC. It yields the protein CAWKAGGNYGYTF. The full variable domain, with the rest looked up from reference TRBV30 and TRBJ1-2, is SQTIHQWPATLVQPVGSPLSLECTVEGTSNPNLYWYRQAAGRGLQLLFYSVGIGQISSEVPQNLSASRPQDRQFILSSKKLLLSDSGFYLCAWKAGGNYGYTFGSGTRLTVV.

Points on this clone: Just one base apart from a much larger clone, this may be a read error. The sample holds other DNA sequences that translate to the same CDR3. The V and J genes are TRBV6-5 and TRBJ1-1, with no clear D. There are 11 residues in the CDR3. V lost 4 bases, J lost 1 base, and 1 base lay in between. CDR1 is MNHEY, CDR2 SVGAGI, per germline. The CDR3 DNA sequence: TGTGCCAGCAGTTCGAACACTGAAGCTTTCTTT. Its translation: CASSSNTEAFF.

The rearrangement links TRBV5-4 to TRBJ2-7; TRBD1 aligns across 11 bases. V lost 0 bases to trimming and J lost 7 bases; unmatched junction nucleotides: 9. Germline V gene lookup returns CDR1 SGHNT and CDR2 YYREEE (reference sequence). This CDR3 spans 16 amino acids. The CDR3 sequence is CASSLATGTGGREQYF. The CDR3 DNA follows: TGTGCCAGCAGCTTGGCCACCGGGACAGGGGGAAGGGAGCAGTACTTC.

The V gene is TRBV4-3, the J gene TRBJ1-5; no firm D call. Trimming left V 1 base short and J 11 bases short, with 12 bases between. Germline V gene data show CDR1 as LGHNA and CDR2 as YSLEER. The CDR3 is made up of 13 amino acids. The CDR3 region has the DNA TGCGCCAGCAGCCAAGCGTACGGGTCGGCCCAGCATTTT. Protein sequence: CASSQAYGSAQHF.

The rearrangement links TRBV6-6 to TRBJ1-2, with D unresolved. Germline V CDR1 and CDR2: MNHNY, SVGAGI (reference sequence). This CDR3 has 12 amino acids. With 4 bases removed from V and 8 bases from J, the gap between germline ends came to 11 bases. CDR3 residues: CASSFERGGYTF. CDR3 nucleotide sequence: TGTGCCAGCAGTTTTGAACGGGGAGGCTACACCTTC.

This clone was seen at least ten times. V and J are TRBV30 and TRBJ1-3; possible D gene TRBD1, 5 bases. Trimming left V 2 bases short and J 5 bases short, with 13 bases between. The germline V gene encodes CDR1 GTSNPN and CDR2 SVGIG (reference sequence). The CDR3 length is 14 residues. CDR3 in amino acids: CAWSLGRARNTIYF. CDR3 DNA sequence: TGTGCCTGGAGTCTGGGCAGGGCGAGAAACACCATATATTTT. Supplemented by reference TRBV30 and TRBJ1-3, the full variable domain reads SQTIHQWPATLVQPVGSPLSLECTVEGTSNPNLYWYRQAAGRGLQLLFYSVGIGQISSEVPQNLSASRPQDRQFILSSKKLLLSDSGFYLCAWSLGRARNTIYFGEGSWLTVV.

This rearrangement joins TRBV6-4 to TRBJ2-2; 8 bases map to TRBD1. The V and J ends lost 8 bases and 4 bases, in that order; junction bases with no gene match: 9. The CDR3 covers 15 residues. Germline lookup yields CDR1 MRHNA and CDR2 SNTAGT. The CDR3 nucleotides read TGTGCCAGCGCACACTCAGGGGGCTCCACCGGGGAGCTGTTTTTT. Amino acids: CASAHSGGSTGELFF.

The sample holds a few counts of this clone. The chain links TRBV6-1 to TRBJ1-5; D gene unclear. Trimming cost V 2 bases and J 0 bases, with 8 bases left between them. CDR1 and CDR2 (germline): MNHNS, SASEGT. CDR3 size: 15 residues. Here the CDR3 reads CASSETVISNQPQHF. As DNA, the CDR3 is TGTGCCAGCAGTGAAACAGTGATTAGCAATCAGCCCCAGCATTTT.

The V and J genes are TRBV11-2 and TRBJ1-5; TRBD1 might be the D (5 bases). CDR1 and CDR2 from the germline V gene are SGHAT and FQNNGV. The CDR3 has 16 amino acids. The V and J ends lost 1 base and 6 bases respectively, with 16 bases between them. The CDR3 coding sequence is TGTGCCAGCAGCTTAGGAGCAGGTCGGGGCGGTCAGCCCCAGCATTTT. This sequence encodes CASSLGAGRGGQPQHF.

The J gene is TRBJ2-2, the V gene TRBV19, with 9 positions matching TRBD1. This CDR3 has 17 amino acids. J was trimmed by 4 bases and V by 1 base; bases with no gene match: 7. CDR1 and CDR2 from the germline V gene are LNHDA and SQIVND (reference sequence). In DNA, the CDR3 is TGTGCCAGTAGTATAGGCTACAGGGGGCTCGGCACCGGGGAGCTGTTTTTT. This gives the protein CASSIGYRGLGTGELFF.

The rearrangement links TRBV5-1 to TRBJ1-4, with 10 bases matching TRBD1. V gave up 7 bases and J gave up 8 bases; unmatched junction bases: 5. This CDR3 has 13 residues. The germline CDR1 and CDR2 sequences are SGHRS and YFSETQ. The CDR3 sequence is CASSDRGREKLFF. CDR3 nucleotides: TGCGCCAGCTCGGACAGGGGGAGGGAAAAACTGTTTTTT.

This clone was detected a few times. This CDR3 is CAWSRLAGDTQYF. The CDR3 region has the DNA TGTGCCTGGAGTCGGTTAGCAGGAGATACGCAGTATTTT. V and J are TRBV30 and TRBJ2-3; no reliable D call. CDR1 and CDR2 (germline): GTSNPN, SVGIG (reference sequence). This CDR3 has 13 amino acids. V lost 2 bases to trimming and J lost 5 bases, with 11 bases between them.

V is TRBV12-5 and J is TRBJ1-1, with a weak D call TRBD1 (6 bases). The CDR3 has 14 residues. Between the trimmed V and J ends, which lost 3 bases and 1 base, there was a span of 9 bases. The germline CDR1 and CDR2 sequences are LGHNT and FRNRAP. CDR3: CASGFQGPNTEAFF. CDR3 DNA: TGTGCTAGTGGTTTCCAGGGGCCGAACACTGAAGCTTTCTTT.

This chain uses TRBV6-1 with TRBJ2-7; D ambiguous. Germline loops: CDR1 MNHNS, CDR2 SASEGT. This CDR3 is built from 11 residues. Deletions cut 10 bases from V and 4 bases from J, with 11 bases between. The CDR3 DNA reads TGTGCCATAGCCCAATCTTACGAGCAGTACTTC. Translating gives CAIAQSYEQYF.

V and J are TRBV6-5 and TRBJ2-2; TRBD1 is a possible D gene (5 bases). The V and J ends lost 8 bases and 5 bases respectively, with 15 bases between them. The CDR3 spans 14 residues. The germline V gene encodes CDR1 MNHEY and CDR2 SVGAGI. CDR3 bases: TGTGCCAGCGCTCTAGACAGACGGACCGGGGAGCTGTTTTTT. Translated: CASALDRRTGELFF.

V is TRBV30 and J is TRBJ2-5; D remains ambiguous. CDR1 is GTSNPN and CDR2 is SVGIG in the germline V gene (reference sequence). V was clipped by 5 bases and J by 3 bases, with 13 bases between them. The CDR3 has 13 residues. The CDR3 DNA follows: TGTGCCTGGGCCCCCGGGTGGGAAGAGACCCAGTACTTC. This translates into CAWAPGWEETQYF.

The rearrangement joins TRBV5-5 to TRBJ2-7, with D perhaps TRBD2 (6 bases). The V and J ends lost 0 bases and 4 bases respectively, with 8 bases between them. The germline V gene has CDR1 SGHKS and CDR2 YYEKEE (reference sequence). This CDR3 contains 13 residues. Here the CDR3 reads CASSLGEAYEQYF. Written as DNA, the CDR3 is TGTGCCAGCAGCTTGGGGGAGGCTTACGAGCAGTACTTC.

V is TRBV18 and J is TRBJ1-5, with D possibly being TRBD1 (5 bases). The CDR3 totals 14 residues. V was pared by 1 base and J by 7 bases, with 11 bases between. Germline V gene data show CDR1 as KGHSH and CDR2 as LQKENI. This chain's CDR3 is CASSPRGGGQPQHF. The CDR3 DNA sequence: TGTGCCAGCTCACCACGTGGGGGTGGACAGCCCCAGCATTTT.

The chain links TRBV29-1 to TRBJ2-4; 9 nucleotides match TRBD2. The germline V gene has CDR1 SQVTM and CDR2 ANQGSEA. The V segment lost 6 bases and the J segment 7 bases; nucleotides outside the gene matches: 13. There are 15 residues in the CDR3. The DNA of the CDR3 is TGCAGCGTAGCGACTAGCGGAGGGGGTTTGAACATTCAGTACTTC. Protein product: CSVATSGGGLNIQYF.

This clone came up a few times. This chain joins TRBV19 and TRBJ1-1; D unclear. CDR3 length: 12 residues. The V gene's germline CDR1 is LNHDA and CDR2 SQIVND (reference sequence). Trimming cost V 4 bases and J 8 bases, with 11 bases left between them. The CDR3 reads CASSTVWREAFF. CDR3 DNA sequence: TGTGCCAGTAGTACCGTCTGGCGGGAAGCTTTCTTT.

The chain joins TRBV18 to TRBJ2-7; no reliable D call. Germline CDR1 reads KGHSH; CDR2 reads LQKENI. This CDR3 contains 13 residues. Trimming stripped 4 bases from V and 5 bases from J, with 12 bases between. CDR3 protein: CASSQETLHEQYF. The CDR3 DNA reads TGTGCCAGCTCACAGGAGACACTCCACGAGCAGTACTTC.